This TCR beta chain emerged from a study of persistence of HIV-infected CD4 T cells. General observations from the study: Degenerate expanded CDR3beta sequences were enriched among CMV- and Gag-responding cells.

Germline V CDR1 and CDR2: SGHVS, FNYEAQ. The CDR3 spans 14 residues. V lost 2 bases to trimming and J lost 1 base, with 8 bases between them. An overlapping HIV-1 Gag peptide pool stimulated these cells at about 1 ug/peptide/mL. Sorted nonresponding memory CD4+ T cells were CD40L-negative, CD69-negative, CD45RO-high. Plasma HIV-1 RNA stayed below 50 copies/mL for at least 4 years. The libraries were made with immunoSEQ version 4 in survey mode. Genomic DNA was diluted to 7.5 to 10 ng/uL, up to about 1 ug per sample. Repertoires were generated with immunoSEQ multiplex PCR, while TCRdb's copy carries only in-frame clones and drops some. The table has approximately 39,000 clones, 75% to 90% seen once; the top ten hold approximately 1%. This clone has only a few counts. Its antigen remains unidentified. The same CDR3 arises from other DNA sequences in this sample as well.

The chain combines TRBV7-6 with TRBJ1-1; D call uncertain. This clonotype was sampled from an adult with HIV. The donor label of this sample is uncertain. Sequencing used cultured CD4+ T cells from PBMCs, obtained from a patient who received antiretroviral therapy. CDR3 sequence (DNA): TGTGCCAGCAGCTTAAATGGGGAGAACACTGAAGCTTTCTTT. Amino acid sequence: CASSLNGENTEAFF. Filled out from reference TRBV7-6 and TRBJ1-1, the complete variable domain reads GAGVSQSPRYKVTKRGQDVALRCDPISGHVSLYWYRQALGQGPEFLTYFNYEAQQDKSGLPNDRFSAERPEGSISTLTIQRTEQRDSAMYRCASSLNGENTEAFFGQGTRLTVV.